This TCR beta chain emerged from a study of shared clonotypes between healthy human individuals. The table came from immunoSEQ multiplex PCR; TCRdb's copy has only in-frame clones and leaves some out. The top ten hold around 0.13% of the sample, which has 2 million to 2.5 million clones, around 95% seen once. This CDR3 spans 16 amino acids. Germline lookup yields CDR1 SGDLS and CDR2 YYNGEE. V lost 0 bases to trimming and J lost 3 bases; unmatched junction nucleotides: 3. This clonotype originated in a young man in good health. Sequencing was carried out using naive CD4+ T cells sorted from blood. Subset described: CD45RA+ positively selected. This chain connects TRBV9 to TRBJ2-3; 11 bases align to TRBD2. For the CDR3, the DNA is TGTGCCAGCAGCGTAGGACTAGCGGGAAAGACAGATACGCAGTATTTT. Its translation: CASSVGLAGKTDTQYF.